The 5 T cell receptor beta chains given below trace back to one sample, sequenced in a study of sequential checkpoint blockade in melanoma. Data came from immunoSEQ multiplex PCR; TCRdb stores just in-frame clones and leaves some out. Counted here are about 9,600 clones, 24% occurring once; the ten biggest clones make up 17%. The treatment is: randomized to nivolumab then ipilimumab (arm A) or the reverse (arm B). This specimen was tumor tissue (inferred from file names), taken from a patient given nivolumab and ipilimumab in sequence. These receptors were obtained from a human donor with melanoma.

By sample share, this clone is medium-sized. This chain connects TRBV30 to TRBJ2-2; 10 nucleotides line up with TRBD2. CDR1 is GTSNPN and CDR2 is SVGIG in the germline V gene (reference sequence). CDR3 size: 16 residues. The junction had 8 bases not matched to a gene; V was cut back by 3 bases and J by 4 bases. The CDR3 DNA reads as TGTGCCTGGAGGAGGGGGGGACTAGCGTCCACCGGGGAGCTGTTTTTT. As protein: CAWRRGGLASTGELFF.

The chain has TRBV19 and TRBJ2-3; 14 nucleotides line up with TRBD2. Germline V CDR1 and CDR2: LNHDA, SQIVND (reference sequence). The CDR3 is 15 residues long. Germline trimming cut 3 bases from V and 12 bases from J; bases unmatched to any gene: 8. The CDR3 sequence: CASSISGLAGVSQYF. As DNA, the CDR3 is TGTGCCAGTAGTATTTCGGGACTAGCGGGAGTCAGCCAGTATTTT.

The chain combines TRBV1 with TRBJ2-2; the table's D call, TRBD2, was not checked against the DNA. TRBV1 corresponds to a pseudogene. This CDR3 has 20 residues. CDR3 coding DNA: TGCGCCAGCAGCCTCAAAGACGGGCTAGCGGGGGGAACGAACACCGGGGAGCTGTTTTTT. Its protein product is CASSLKDGLAGGTNTGELFF.

In this sample, this clone turned up many times. The rearrangement uses TRBV11-3 and TRBJ2-2, with TRBD1 matching over 10 bases. There are 16 residues in the CDR3. V dropped 5 bases and J dropped 5; count of bases not matched to a gene: 8. Germline lookup yields CDR1 SGHNT and CDR2 YENEEA. The CDR3 loop is CASSQGGTGVTGELFF. Here the CDR3 DNA reads TGTGCCAGCAGCCAAGGCGGGACAGGGGTTACCGGGGAGCTGTTTTTT.

V is TRBV19 and J is TRBJ1-2, with a tentative D call TRBD1 (5 bases). Per the germline V gene, CDR1 is LNHDA and CDR2 is SQIVND (reference sequence). The CDR3 runs 12 residues. Trimming left V 6 bases short and J 4 bases short, with 9 bases between. The CDR3 sequence is CASSRQSYGYTF. CDR3 sequence (DNA): TGTGCCAGTAGCCGACAGAGCTATGGCTACACCTTC.